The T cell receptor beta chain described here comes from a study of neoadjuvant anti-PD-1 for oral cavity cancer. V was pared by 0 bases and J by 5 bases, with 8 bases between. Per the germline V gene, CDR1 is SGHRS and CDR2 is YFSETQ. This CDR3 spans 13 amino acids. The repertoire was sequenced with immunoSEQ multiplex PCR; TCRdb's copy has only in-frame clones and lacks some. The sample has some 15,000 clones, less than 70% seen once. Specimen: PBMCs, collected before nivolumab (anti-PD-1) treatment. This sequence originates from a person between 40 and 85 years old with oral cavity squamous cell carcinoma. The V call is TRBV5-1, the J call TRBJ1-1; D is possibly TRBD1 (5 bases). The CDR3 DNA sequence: TGCGCCAGCAGCTTGGTTCGGGGGACTGAAGCTTTCTTT. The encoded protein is CASSLVRGTEAFF.